Presented here are 24 T cell receptor beta chains from one specimen sequenced in a study of blood T cell repertoires in COVID-19 (dated by TCRdb to 2018 to 2021). Library preparation was by the immunoSEQ multiplex PCR assay. Drawn from immuneACCESS, this table holds only the in-frame rearrangements with V and J called that TCRdb kept. Clones are partly lost; checked studies trace under half to an unresolved V gene and leave the rest unexplained. The sample has approximately 80,000 clones on record, around four fifths of them singletons. Clones ranked in the top ten supply 25% to 30% of the sample. Sample: peripheral blood. All receptors come from a human donor in a cohort sampled during active COVID-19.

This chain joins TRBV5-1 and TRBJ1-2; 9 bases line up with TRBD1. This CDR3 has 16 residues. Germline CDR1 is SGHRS and CDR2 is YFSETQ. The V and J ends lost 7 bases and 6 bases, in that order; junction bases with no gene match: 16. The CDR3 region is CASWDRALGSGNGYTF. CDR3 coding DNA: TGCGCCAGCTGGGACAGGGCCCTTGGTTCGGGGAATGGCTACACCTTC.

The V call is TRBV6-1, the J call TRBJ2-3, with D perhaps TRBD2 (5 bases). The CDR3 is 17 amino acids. Germline CDR1 and CDR2: MNHNS and SASEGT. Trimming removed 0 bases from V and 7 bases from J, with 20 bases in between. The CDR3 DNA reads TGTGCCAGCAGTGAAGCGCGCCCTCTTAATTCGGGGAATACGCAGTATTTT. Translating it yields CASSEARPLNSGNTQYF.

The chain carries TRBV19 and TRBJ2-5; 15 bases are shared with TRBD2. The CDR3 spans 17 residues. Germline CDR1 reads LNHDA; CDR2 reads SQIVND (reference sequence). The J segment lost 5 bases and the V segment lost 6 bases, leaving 10 bases of the junction unmatched. This chain's CDR3 is CASSQGLAGGPGETQYF. As DNA, the CDR3 is TGTGCCAGTAGCCAGGGACTAGCGGGGGGCCCCGGGGAGACCCAGTACTTC.

This chain uses TRBV5-1 with TRBJ2-5; the match to TRBD2 covers 7 bases. In germline, CDR1 is SGHRS, CDR2 YFSETQ. The J segment lost 5 bases and the V segment lost 3 bases, leaving 10 bases of the junction unmatched. The CDR3 loop spans 15 amino acids. In DNA, the CDR3 is TGCGCCAGCAGCTCGGGAAGCGGGGCGGATGAGACCCAGTACTTC. It yields the protein CASSSGSGADETQYF.

V gene TRBV12-5 combines with J gene TRBJ2-7, with TRBD1 matching 8 bases. Germline loops: CDR1 LGHNT, CDR2 FRNRAP. There are 20 residues in the CDR3. V lost 0 bases, J lost 0 bases, and 16 bases stayed unmatched. CDR3 sequence reads: CASGLVLWTGKGIGSYEQYF. The CDR3 DNA is TGTGCTAGTGGTTTGGTACTGTGGACAGGGAAGGGAATAGGCTCCTACGAGCAGTACTTC. Full variable domain (missing parts from reference TRBV12-5 and TRBJ2-7): DARVTQTPRHKVTEMGQEVTMRCQPILGHNTVFWYRQTMMQGLELLAYFRNRAPLDDSGMPKDRFSAEMPDATLATLKIQPSEPRDSAVYFCASGLVLWTGKGIGSYEQYFGPGTRLTVT.

The chain joins TRBV2 to TRBJ2-3; 7 bases are shared with TRBD2. This CDR3 has 16 residues. After removal of 1 base from V and 3 bases from J, the junction contained 7 bases not matched to a gene. CDR1 and CDR2 (germline): SNHLY, FYNNEI. CDR3: CASSEDEGLRTDTQYF. The CDR3 DNA sequence: TGTGCCAGCAGTGAAGATGAGGGACTAAGGACAGATACGCAGTATTTT.

The chain recombines TRBV9 with TRBJ1-2; tentatively, D is TRBD1 (5 bases). The CDR3 consists of 16 residues. V was shortened by 0 bases and J by 4 bases, with 16 bases between the two germline ends. Germline CDR1 is SGDLS and CDR2 is YYNGEE. The CDR3 region is CASSVAGGETFYGYTF. The CDR3, as DNA: TGTGCCAGCAGCGTAGCCGGAGGGGAGACTTTCTATGGCTACACCTTC.

The chain combines TRBV28 with TRBJ2-7; 8 bases are a match to TRBD1. Trimming took 5 bases from V and 3 from J; bases not matched to a gene: 6. Germline-derived CDR1 and CDR2 are MDHEN and SYDVKM. This CDR3 is 14 amino acids long. The CDR3 DNA sequence: TGTGCCAGCAGTAGAATCACAGGGGGCTACGAGCAGTACTTC. This encodes CASSRITGGYEQYF.

Only a few counts were recorded for this clone. The CDR3 spells CASNARLDAYGYTF. The CDR3 nucleotides are TGTGCCAGCAACGCCCGACTGGATGCCTATGGCTACACCTTC. The V gene is TRBV6-5, the J gene TRBJ1-2, with D unresolved. V shed 7 bases and J shed 4 bases, with 16 bases lying between them. CDR1 MNHEY and CDR2 SVGAGI come from the germline V gene. The CDR3 runs 14 residues.

V gene TRBV30 combines with J gene TRBJ2-2, with 8 nucleotides matching TRBD2. V lost 0 bases to trimming and J lost 8 bases; unmatched junction nucleotides: 11. Germline V gives CDR1 GTSNPN, CDR2 SVGIG (reference sequence). The CDR3 is made up of 16 amino acids. CDR3 coding DNA: TGTGCCTGGAGTGTACCCCGGGGGGGGGTAGAGGGGGAGCTGTTTTTT. Residues: CAWSVPRGGVEGELFF.

This chain links TRBV6-6 with TRBJ1-1, with D hard to call. CDR1 and CDR2 (germline): MNHNY, SVGAGI (reference sequence). The CDR3 contains 15 residues. V lost 0 bases and J lost 0, with 8 bases in between. The CDR3 sequence is CASSYSSTLNTEAFF. The CDR3 DNA is TGTGCCAGCAGTTACTCTTCGACATTGAACACTGAAGCTTTCTTT.

This chain links TRBV5-1 with TRBJ2-3; 7 bases agree with TRBD1. There are 15 residues in the CDR3. Trimming at V came to 2 bases and at J to 1 base, leaving 4 bases not matched to a gene. Per germline, CDR1 SGHRS and CDR2 YFSETQ. CDR3 bases: TGCGCCAGCAGCTTCATCGGACAGGGCACAGATACGCAGTATTTT. Translating it yields CASSFIGQGTDTQYF. The whole variable domain, remainder taken from reference TRBV5-1 and TRBJ2-3, is KAGVTQTPRYLIKTRGQQVTLSCSPISGHRSVSWYQQTPGQGLQFLFEYFSETQRNKGNFPGRFSGRQFSNSRSEMNVSTLELGDSALYLCASSFIGQGTDTQYFGPGTRLTVL.

The V and J genes are TRBV9 and TRBJ2-5; TRBD2 matches at 9 bases. J was trimmed by 3 bases and V by 0 bases; bases with no gene match: 3. The germline CDR1 and CDR2 sequences are SGDLS and YYNGEE. This CDR3 is built from 15 residues. The CDR3 sequence is CASSVGTSAEETQYF. The CDR3 coding sequence is TGTGCCAGCAGCGTAGGGACTAGCGCGGAAGAGACCCAGTACTTC.

With respect to this clone: Other DNA sequences from this sample encode an identical CDR3 as well. The V and J genes are TRBV5-1 and TRBJ2-3; a possible D gene is TRBD2 (5 bases). Per the germline V gene, CDR1 is SGHRS and CDR2 is YFSETQ. V was trimmed by 0 bases and J by 0 bases, leaving 8 bases between them. This CDR3 has 15 residues. CDR3 DNA: TGCGCCAGCAGCTTGGTGCGGACTAGCACAGATACGCAGTATTTT. Translating it yields CASSLVRTSTDTQYF.

The chain couples TRBV6-2 or TRBV6-3 to TRBJ2-5; TRBD2 might be the D (6 bases). The germline gives CDR1 MNHEY, CDR2 SVGEGT. This CDR3 comprises 15 residues. Trimming removed 5 bases from V and 6 bases from J, with 19 bases in between. This CDR3 reads CASSTDGGRWKTQYF. The CDR3 DNA follows: TGTGCCAGCAGTACGGACGGGGGACGTTGGAAGACCCAGTACTTC.

This chain uses TRBV20-1 with TRBJ2-7; D is uncertain. The CDR3 is 11 residues long. With 4 bases removed from V and 3 bases from J, the gap between germline ends came to 7 bases. Looked up from germline, CDR1 is DFQATT and CDR2 is SNEGSKA (reference sequence). This CDR3 reads CSATENYEQYF. CDR3 nucleotide sequence: TGCAGTGCTACGGAGAACTACGAGCAGTACTTC.

The chain employs TRBV4-2 and TRBJ2-3; 16 bases agree with TRBD2. This CDR3 region has 19 residues. Germline loops: CDR1 LGHNA, CDR2 YNFKEQ. Trimming removed 1 base from V and 0 bases from J; junction bases left unmatched: 4. CDR3 DNA sequence: TGTGCCAGCAGCCAAGGGGGACTAGCGGGGGGGCCTAGCACAGATACGCAGTATTTT. This gives the protein CASSQGGLAGGPSTDTQYF.

This chain connects TRBV24-1 to TRBJ2-3; D is possibly TRBD2 (6 bases). The CDR3 sequence is 15 residues long. V lost 5 bases, J lost 6 bases, and 17 bases lay in between. From germline, CDR1 is KGHDR and CDR2 SFDVKD. This CDR3 is CATSASDGRWDTQYF. In DNA, the CDR3 is TGTGCCACCAGTGCCTCGGACGGGAGATGGGATACGCAGTATTTT.

J is TRBJ1-2 and V is TRBV29-1, with TRBD1 identical over 9 bases. Germline CDR1 SQVTM, CDR2 ANQGSEA. This CDR3 has 19 amino acids. J was trimmed by 2 bases and V by 4 bases; bases with no gene match: 20. The CDR3 protein is CSVVGQGNFGEPWNYGYTF. The CDR3 DNA reads TGCAGCGTTGTGGGACAGGGTAATTTTGGGGAACCTTGGAACTATGGCTACACCTTC. Supplemented by reference TRBV29-1 and TRBJ1-2, the full variable domain reads SAVISQKPSRDICQRGTSLTIQCQVDSQVTMMFWYRQQPGQSLTLIATANQGSEATYESGFVIDKFPISRPNLTFSTLTVSNMSPEDSSIYLCSVVGQGNFGEPWNYGYTFGSGTRLTVV.

The V and J genes are TRBV5-1 and TRBJ2-7; 9 nucleotides agree with TRBD2. The V segment lost 0 bases and the J segment 1 base; nucleotides outside the gene matches: 8. Germline V gene sequence: CDR1 SGHRS, CDR2 YFSETQ. There are 17 residues in the CDR3. CDR3: CASSLAIGSGGSYEQYF. CDR3 nucleotides: TGCGCCAGCAGCTTGGCCATCGGTAGCGGGGGATCCTACGAGCAGTACTTC.

The gene calls are TRBV30 and TRBJ2-7; a weak D match, TRBD1 (6 bases). Germline V CDR1 and CDR2: GTSNPN, SVGIG (reference sequence). This CDR3 comprises 12 residues. Trimming took off 5 bases at V and 4 bases at J, with 12 bases between the two ends. The CDR3 protein is CAWESDRYEQYF. Written as DNA, the CDR3 is TGTGCCTGGGAGAGTGACAGGTACGAGCAGTACTTC. Together with reference TRBV30 and TRBJ2-7, the CDR3 gives the full variable domain: SQTIHQWPATLVQPVGSPLSLECTVEGTSNPNLYWYRQAAGRGLQLLFYSVGIGQISSEVPQNLSASRPQDRQFILSSKKLLLSDSGFYLCAWESDRYEQYFGPGTRLTVT.

A single count supports this clone. The chain couples TRBV5-5 to TRBJ2-7; no clear D gene. V lost 2 bases, J lost 1 base, and 10 bases lay in between. Germline-derived CDR1 and CDR2 are SGHKS and YYEKEE (reference sequence). The CDR3 runs 14 residues. The CDR3, as DNA: TGTGCCAGCAGCTTTTCTGGGCCTTCCTACGAGCAGTACTTC. Residues: CASSFSGPSYEQYF.

J is TRBJ2-7 and V is TRBV5-8, with D possibly being TRBD1 (6 bases). Deletions cut 4 bases from V and 1 base from J, with 15 bases between. CDR1 and CDR2 (germline): SGHTS, YDEGEE. The CDR3 runs 15 residues. CDR3 amino acids: CASSPRARGSYEQYF. DNA for the CDR3: TGTGCCAGCAGCCCCAGAGCCAGGGGTTCCTACGAGCAGTACTTC. The full variable domain, with the rest looked up from reference TRBV5-8 and TRBJ2-7, is EAGVTQSPTHLIKTRGQQATLRCSPISGHTSVYWYQQALGLGLQFLLWYDEGEERNRGNFPPRFSGRQFPNYSSELNVNALELEDSALYLCASSPRARGSYEQYFGPGTRLTVT.

This clone was detected a few times. The V and J genes are TRBV6-5 and TRBJ2-1; 11 bases are a match to TRBD2. Per germline, CDR1 MNHEY and CDR2 SVGAGI. This CDR3 is built from 15 residues. Losses at the gene ends were 8 bases for V and 9 bases for J; bases not matched to a gene: 12. CDR3 nucleotides: TGTGCCAGCGCTCTGGGACTAGCGGTCCCCGGTGAGCAGTTCTTC. Translating gives CASALGLAVPGEQFF.